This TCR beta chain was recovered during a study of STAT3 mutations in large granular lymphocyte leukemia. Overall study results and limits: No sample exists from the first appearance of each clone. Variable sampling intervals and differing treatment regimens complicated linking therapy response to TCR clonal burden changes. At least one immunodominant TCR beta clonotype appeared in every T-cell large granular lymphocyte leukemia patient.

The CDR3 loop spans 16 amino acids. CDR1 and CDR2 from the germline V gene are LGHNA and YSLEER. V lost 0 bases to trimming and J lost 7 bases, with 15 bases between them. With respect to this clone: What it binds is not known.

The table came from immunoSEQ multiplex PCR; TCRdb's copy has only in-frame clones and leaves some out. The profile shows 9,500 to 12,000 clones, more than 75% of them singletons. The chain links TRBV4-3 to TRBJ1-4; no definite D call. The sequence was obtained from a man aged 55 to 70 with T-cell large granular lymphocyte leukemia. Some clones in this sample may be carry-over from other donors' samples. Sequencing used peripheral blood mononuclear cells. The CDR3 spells CASSQEAGRKGEKLFF. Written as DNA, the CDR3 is TGCGCCAGCAGCCAAGAGGCGGGCCGGAAGGGTGAAAAACTGTTTTTT.